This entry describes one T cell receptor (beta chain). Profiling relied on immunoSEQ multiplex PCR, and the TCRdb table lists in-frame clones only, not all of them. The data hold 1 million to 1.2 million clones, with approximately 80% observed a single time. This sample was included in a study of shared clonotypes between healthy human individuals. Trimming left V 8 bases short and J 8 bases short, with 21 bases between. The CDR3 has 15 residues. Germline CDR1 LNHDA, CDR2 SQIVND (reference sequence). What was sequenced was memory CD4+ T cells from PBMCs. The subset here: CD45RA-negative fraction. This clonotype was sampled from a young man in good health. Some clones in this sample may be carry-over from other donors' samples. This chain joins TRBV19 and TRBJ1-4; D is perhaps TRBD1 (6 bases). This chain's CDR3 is CASSSPGTRGEKLFF. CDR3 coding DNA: TGTGCCAGTTCCTCTCCCGGGACACGAGGCGAAAAACTGTTTTTT. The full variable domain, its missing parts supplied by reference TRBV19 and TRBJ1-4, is DGGITQSPKYLFRKEGQNVTLSCEQNLNHDAMYWYRQDPGQGLRLIYYSQIVNDFQKGDIAEGYSVSREKKESFPLTVTSAQKNPTAFYLCASSSPGTRGEKLFFGSGTQLSVL.